These 16 T cell receptor beta chains were sequenced from one sample in a study of graft-versus-host responses after intestinal transplantation. Sequencing was performed with immunoSEQ multiplex PCR; in TCRdb, only in-frame clones are kept and a portion is missing. The top ten clones hold around 1.1% of a sample with more than 20,000 clones, approximately 87% of them seen once. Sequenced material: PBMCs, taken 28 days after intestinal transplant. The receptors shown here come from a human patient who received an intestinal transplant, so some T cells may come from the graft donor.

This clone was seen only a few times. The chain links TRBV6-5 to TRBJ2-7; the D gene is possibly TRBD1 (6 bases). Trimming took off 6 bases at V and 5 bases at J, with 17 bases between the two ends. This CDR3 spans 14 amino acids. CDR1 MNHEY and CDR2 SVGAGI come from the germline V gene. The CDR3 bases are TGTGCCAGCAGGGGAAATACAGGGTTCAACGAGCAGTACTTC. Encoded protein: CASRGNTGFNEQYF.

The chain combines TRBV11-2 with TRBJ2-2; 7 bases fit TRBD1. The V segment lost 5 bases and the J segment 3 bases; nucleotides outside the gene matches: 6. Germline lookup yields CDR1 SGHAT and CDR2 FQNNGV. The CDR3 totals 15 residues. As DNA, the CDR3 is TGTGCCAGCAGCCCTAGGGGGCCCGACACCGGGGAGCTGTTTTTT. It yields the protein CASSPRGPDTGELFF.

This clone occurred once. The genes are TRBV7-3 and TRBJ2-2; TRBD2 matches at 13 bases. CDR1 is SGHTA and CDR2 is FQGTGA in the germline V gene. The CDR3 is made up of 16 amino acids. The junction had 6 bases not matched to a gene; V was cut back by 5 bases and J by 6 bases. CDR3 nucleotides: TGTGCCAGCAGCCCTAGGACTAGCGGGAGCCCCGGGGAGCTGTTTTTT. Translation: CASSPRTSGSPGELFF.

The V call is TRBV9, the J call TRBJ2-2, with 7 bases aligning to TRBD1. The CDR3 is 16 amino acids. Germline V gene data show CDR1 as SGDLS and CDR2 as YYNGEE. V was clipped by 3 bases and J by 5 bases; unmatched bases: 10. CDR3 sequence: CASSAEDRMRTGELFF. The DNA for the CDR3 is TGTGCCAGCAGCGCAGAGGACAGGATGAGGACCGGGGAGCTGTTTTTT.

This clone was picked up a small number of times. This chain links TRBV10-3 with TRBJ1-1, with D maybe TRBD1 (6 bases). CDR1 and CDR2 (germline): ENHRY, SYGVKD. Trimming shortened V by 5 bases and J by 4 bases, and 14 bases separated the two germline ends. The CDR3 is made up of 14 amino acids. The chain's CDR3 is CAISYRVEVTEAFF. CDR3 sequence (DNA): TGTGCCATCAGTTACAGGGTAGAGGTCACTGAAGCTTTCTTT.

The chain's CDR3 is CASSEEGTIADTQYF. In DNA, the CDR3 is TGTGCCAGCAGTGAAGAAGGAACTATCGCAGATACGCAGTATTTT. The chain joins TRBV6-1 to TRBJ2-3; no firm D call. Germline CDR1 and CDR2: MNHNS and SASEGT. CDR3 length: 15 amino acids. Trimming took off 1 base at V and 4 bases at J, with 12 bases between the two ends.

CDR3 loop: CASSQVKREGSYNEQFF. The CDR3 DNA sequence: TGTGCCAGCAGCCAAGTCAAGCGGGAGGGCTCCTACAATGAGCAGTTCTTC. This chain joins TRBV14 and TRBJ2-1, with 10 bases fitting TRBD2. Germline CDR1 and CDR2: SGHDN and FVKESK. Unmatched junction bases numbered 3, after V lost 1 base and J lost 0 bases. The length of the CDR3 is 17 residues.

DNA of the CDR3: TGTGCCAGCAGTTTAGCCAGGGTGGGCGAGCAGTACTTC. As protein: CASSLARVGEQYF. The chain links TRBV27 to TRBJ2-7, with D perhaps matching TRBD1 (5 bases). Trimming shortened V by 2 bases and J by 6 bases, and 11 bases separated the two germline ends. The V gene's germline CDR1 is MNHEY and CDR2 SMNVEV (reference sequence). There are 13 residues in the CDR3.

The chain combines TRBV11-2 with TRBJ2-7; D may be TRBD2 (6 bases). V lost 4 bases, J lost 4 bases, and 20 bases lay in between. The CDR3 runs to 16 residues. Germline-derived CDR1 and CDR2 are SGHAT and FQNNGV. CDR3 amino acids: CASSSGTHSGGYEQYF. Here the CDR3 DNA reads TGTGCCAGCAGCTCAGGGACCCACTCCGGGGGTTACGAGCAGTACTTC. Looking up the rest from reference TRBV11-2 and TRBJ2-7 gives the full variable domain: EAGVAQSPRYKIIEKRQSVAFWCNPISGHATLYWYQQILGQGPKLLIQFQNNGVVDDSQLPKDRFSAERLKGVDSTLKIQPAKLEDSAVYLCASSSGTHSGGYEQYFGPGTRLTVT.

V gene TRBV28 combines with J gene TRBJ2-7; D ambiguous. Germline V gives CDR1 MDHEN, CDR2 SYDVKM. The CDR3 runs to 14 residues. Trimming took off 2 bases at V and 0 bases at J, with 8 bases between the two ends. CDR3 sequence: CASSLTESSYEQYF. The CDR3 DNA is TGTGCCAGCAGTTTAACGGAGAGCTCCTACGAGCAGTACTTC.

A single count supports this clone. The rearrangement joins TRBV7-9 to TRBJ2-2; tentative D call: TRBD2 (6 bases). The germline CDR1 and CDR2 sequences are SEHNR and FQNEAQ (reference sequence). Trimming pared 5 bases from V and 6 bases from J, leaving 19 bases between. The length of the CDR3 is 16 residues. CDR3 region: CASSELPAGSAGELFF. In DNA, the CDR3 is TGTGCCAGCAGCGAATTACCCGCGGGGTCTGCCGGGGAGCTGTTTTTT.

The chain uses TRBV6-5 and TRBJ1-2; maybe TRBD1 (5 bases). The CDR3 length is 15 residues. CDR1 and CDR2 (germline): MNHEY, SVGAGI. V lost 2 bases and J lost 4, with 14 bases in between. The DNA of the CDR3 is TGTGCCAGCAGTTACGCTTCCAGGGAGCTCTATGGCTACACCTTC. This gives the protein CASSYASRELYGYTF.

The chain couples TRBV27 to TRBJ2-3; perhaps TRBD2 as D (6 bases). The CDR3 runs 14 residues. Germline V gene lookup returns CDR1 MNHEY and CDR2 SMNVEV (reference sequence). The V gene lost 8 bases and the J gene lost 3 bases, with 15 bases spanning the gap. The CDR3 nucleotides read TGTGCCAGCGCCAGACTAGAAAGAACAGATACGCAGTATTTT. Translated: CASARLERTDTQYF.

The chain joins TRBV19 to TRBJ1-1, with 7 bases lining up with TRBD1. Germline V gene data show CDR1 as LNHDA and CDR2 as SQIVND (reference sequence). V shed 4 bases, J shed 4 bases, and the junction held 18 bases outside the gene matches. The CDR3 loop spans 18 amino acids. This chain's CDR3 is CASSTPRQGRGYVTEAFF. The CDR3 region has the DNA TGTGCCAGTAGTACCCCTCGACAGGGCAGAGGGTATGTCACTGAAGCTTTCTTT.

This clone was recorded only once. V gene TRBV13 combines with J gene TRBJ2-5; unclear D gene. Deletions cut 5 bases from V and 2 bases from J, with 12 bases between. This CDR3 spans 14 amino acids. Germline CDR1 PRHDT, CDR2 FYEKMQ (reference sequence). The CDR3: CASSALSAQETQYF. Here the CDR3 DNA reads TGTGCCAGCAGCGCCCTGAGCGCTCAAGAGACCCAGTACTTC. Looking up the rest from reference TRBV13 and TRBJ2-5 gives the full variable domain: AAGVIQSPRHLIKEKRETATLKCYPIPRHDTVYWYQQGPGQDPQFLISFYEKMQSDKGSIPDRFSAQQFSDYHSELNMSSLELGDSALYFCASSALSAQETQYFGPGTRLLVL.

This chain links TRBV15 with TRBJ2-5; tentatively, D is TRBD1 or TRBD2 (5 bases each). The germline gives CDR1 LNHNV, CDR2 YYDKDF (reference sequence). CDR3 length equals 17 residues. With 1 base removed from V and 2 bases from J, the gap between germline ends came to 17 bases. CDR3 sequence (DNA): TGTGCCACCAGCAGAGGTCTTTCTTGGGGGAATCAAGAGACCCAGTACTTC. This sequence encodes CATSRGLSWGNQETQYF.